This T cell receptor (beta chain) was sequenced in a study of cytomegalovirus exposure and HLA in healthy donors. Study-level results: Prior analysis indicated that the majority of TCR beta V segments exhibited productivity approximately 87% or approximately 30% of the time.

The CDR3 is 11 amino acids. The germline V gene has CDR1 SGHVS and CDR2 FNYEAQ. The V end was cut by 10 bases, the J end by 12 bases, with 15 bases between. Primers included in the PCR were 60 Vbeta and 13 Jbeta primers. Sequenced by immunoSEQ multiplex PCR; TCRdb stores in-frame clones only, minus some. Of 100,000 or so clones listed, 83% are singletons. Note on this clone: The antigen remains unidentified.

The TCR comes from a man between 18 and 35 years old in good health and CMV-seronegative. This chain uses TRBV7-6 with TRBJ1-4; TRBD1 might be the D (5 bases). Sequencing was done on a sample of PBMCs. CDR3 loop: CAIGEGEELFF. The CDR3 nucleotides read TGTGCCATAGGGGAAGGGGAGGAACTGTTTTTT.